Each of the 8 T cell receptor beta chains below was sequenced from the same sample in a study of blood T cell repertoires in COVID-19. Sequencing used immunoSEQ multiplex PCR; TCRdb keeps in-frame clones, though not all of them. Here the sample spans about 140,000 clones, around 80% being singletons. The specimen was PBMCs or T cells enriched from blood (not recorded which). These receptors were collected from a woman aged 45-65 years who had recovered from COVID-19.

The CDR3: CAWGLETSNYGYTF. Written as DNA, the CDR3 is TGTGCCTGGGGGCTTGAGACTTCGAACTATGGCTACACCTTC. The chain couples TRBV30 to TRBJ1-2; D is unclear. V lost 5 bases and J lost 2, with 15 bases in between. The CDR3 consists of 14 residues. The germline V gene has CDR1 GTSNPN and CDR2 SVGIG (reference sequence).

The chain has TRBV5-6 and TRBJ2-5; TRBD1 aligns across 8 bases. Germline CDR1 and CDR2: SGHDT and YYEEEE. The V gene end was trimmed by 0 bases and the J gene end by 5 bases; junction bases not matched to a gene: 9. This CDR3 contains 16 residues. In DNA form, the CDR3 reads TGTGCCAGCAGCTTGGACCCGGCAGGGGGCGCGGAGACCCAGTACTTC. This encodes CASSLDPAGGAETQYF.

V is TRBV28 and J is TRBJ2-3; 11 bases line up with TRBD2. V trimming: 1 base; J trimming: 1 base; junction bases outside the gene matches: 4. This CDR3 contains 17 residues. Germline-derived CDR1 and CDR2 are MDHEN and SYDVKM. CDR3 amino acids: CASSLSPSGGRTDTQYF. In DNA form, the CDR3 reads TGTGCCAGCAGTTTATCCCCTAGCGGGGGGCGCACAGATACGCAGTATTTT.

The chain combines TRBV27 with TRBJ1-2, with 9 bases aligning to TRBD1. V lost 3 bases and J lost 4; bases outside the gene matches: 3. CDR1 and CDR2 from the germline V gene are MNHEY and SMNVEV (reference sequence). This CDR3 has 14 residues. CDR3 amino acids: CASSFDRGGYGYTF. The CDR3 nucleotides read TGTGCCAGCAGTTTTGACAGGGGGGGCTATGGCTACACCTTC.

This clone has just a few counts. The chain recombines TRBV5-1 with TRBJ2-2; 14 nucleotides line up with TRBD2. Germline V lookup: CDR1 SGHRS, CDR2 YFSETQ. CDR3 length: 18 residues. J was trimmed by 7 bases and V by 5 bases; bases with no gene match: 13. The DNA for the CDR3 is TGCGCCAGCAGAAACTTGGCGACTAGCGGGGGGGCGAGCGGGGAGCTGTTTTTT. Protein sequence: CASRNLATSGGASGELFF.

The chain couples TRBV28 to TRBJ1-1; a possible D gene is TRBD1 (5 bases). Trimming took off 6 bases at V and 1 base at J, with 15 bases between the two ends. The germline V gene has CDR1 MDHEN and CDR2 SYDVKM. The CDR3 runs 15 residues. The CDR3 region is CASRDLQGGNTEAFF. The CDR3 nucleotides read TGTGCCAGCAGAGATCTTCAGGGTGGGAACACTGAAGCTTTCTTT.

V gene TRBV12-3 or TRBV12-4 combines with J gene TRBJ2-3; D is possibly TRBD1 (6 bases). Trimming stripped 6 bases from V and 6 bases from J, with 10 bases between. The CDR3 runs 12 residues. CDR3 amino acids: CASRQGPDTQYF. In nucleotides, the CDR3 is TGTGCCAGCAGACAGGGACCGGATACGCAGTATTTT.

The genes are TRBV2 and TRBJ2-5, with TRBD2 matching over 8 bases. CDR1 is SNHLY and CDR2 is FYNNEI in the germline V gene. The CDR3 is 13 amino acids. After removal of 8 bases from V and 4 bases from J, the junction contained 6 bases not matched to a gene. CDR3 nucleotides: TGTGCCAGCGGTCGAGCGGGGGCAGAGACCCAGTACTTC. It encodes CASGRAGAETQYF.